Reported below is one T cell receptor (beta chain). With random hexamers, reverse transcription was performed on about 0.5 to 1 ug of RNA. Each CDR3 protein is one row after TCRdb ran MiXCR on the immunoSEQ multiplex PCR reads. Here the sample spans roughly 190,000 distinct CDR3 sequences, more than 85% being singletons. The germline V gene has CDR1 SNHLY and CDR2 FYNNEI. V was shortened by 3 bases and J by 1 base, with 6 bases between the two germline ends. CDR3 length: 14 amino acids. The data are from a study of CD8 T cells in Susac syndrome. Looking at the study overall: Blood was drawn from Susac syndrome patients while they were therapy-naive, on corticosteroids, or on intravenous immunoglobulin alone.

The sample was CD4+ T cells from PBMCs. The sequence was obtained from a human donor with Susac syndrome. The rearrangement joins TRBV2 to TRBJ2-2, with D unresolved. In DNA form, the CDR3 reads TGTGCCAGCAGTGAGCAGCGGAACACCGGGGAGCTGTTTTTT. It specifies CASSEQRNTGELFF.